The 31 T cell receptor beta chains presented below share a single source sample, sequenced in a study of sequential checkpoint blockade in melanoma. Regarding treatment: randomized to nivolumab then ipilimumab (arm A) or the reverse (arm B). Sequenced by immunoSEQ multiplex PCR; TCRdb stores in-frame clones only, minus some. The sample consists of roughly 13,000 clones, around 67% of them appearing once. This sample comprised CD8+ T cells sorted from blood (inferred from file names), obtained from a patient given nivolumab and ipilimumab in sequence. The receptors were gathered from a human donor with melanoma.

Judged by abundance, this clone is medium-sized (0.01 to 0.1%). The rearrangement links TRBV7-2 to TRBJ2-7; D is unclear. The CDR3 is made up of 11 amino acids. CDR1 and CDR2 (germline): SGHTA, FQGNSA. V dropped 6 bases and J dropped 2 bases, with 5 bases sitting between them. The CDR3 here is CASSSTYEQYF. DNA for the CDR3: TGTGCCAGCAGTTCCACCTACGAGCAGTACTTC. Filled out from reference TRBV7-2 and TRBJ2-7, the complete variable domain reads GAGVSQSPSNKVTEKGKDVELRCDPISGHTALYWYRQSLGQGLEFLIYFQGNSAPDKSGLPSDRFSAERTGGSVSTLTIQRTQQEDSAVYLCASSSTYEQYFGPGTRLTVT.

The chain has TRBV6-6 and TRBJ2-2; D is possibly TRBD1 (7 bases). CDR1 MNHNY and CDR2 SVGAGI come from the germline V gene (reference sequence). The CDR3 totals 14 residues. V shed 8 bases and J shed 0 bases, with 10 bases lying between them. Here the CDR3 DNA reads TGTGCCAGCGGGGGGACAGCGAACACCGGGGAGCTGTTTTTT. It codes for CASGGTANTGELFF.

This clone is medium-sized (0.01 to 0.1%) in the sample. The chain has TRBV28 and TRBJ1-6; the D gene is possibly TRBD1 (6 bases). The CDR3 spans 14 residues. The V end was cut by 3 bases, the J end by 5 bases, with 8 bases between. Per germline, CDR1 MDHEN and CDR2 SYDVKM. In nucleotides, the CDR3 is TGTGCCAGCAGTTTGTGGGACAATAATTCACCCCTCCACTTT. Translated: CASSLWDNNSPLHF.

The V call is TRBV5-6, the J call TRBJ2-1; TRBD2 aligns across 7 bases. From germline, CDR1 is SGHDT and CDR2 YYEEEE. Trimming at V came to 4 bases and at J to 7 bases, leaving 8 bases not matched to a gene. This CDR3 spans 14 amino acids. DNA of the CDR3: TGTGCCAGCAGCCCATCCTGGGGGGGGAATGAGCAGTTCTTC. Translated, it gives CASSPSWGGNEQFF.

The V and J genes are TRBV6-6 and TRBJ1-2; D gene ambiguous. V gave up 2 bases and J gave up 0 bases, with 13 bases separating them. Looked up from germline, CDR1 is MNHNY and CDR2 is SVGAGI (reference sequence). The CDR3 spans 16 residues. The CDR3 bases are TGTGCCAGCAGTTACGACCCGGACTTAGCTAACTATGGCTACACCTTC. It specifies CASSYDPDLANYGYTF.

This clone was counted a few times. The chain carries TRBV29-1 and TRBJ1-1; 9 nucleotides align to TRBD1. CDR3 size: 14 residues. V was pared by 4 bases and J by 3 bases, with 6 bases of the junction left unmatched. Looked up from germline, CDR1 is SQVTM and CDR2 is ANQGSEA. As DNA, the CDR3 is TGCAGCGTTGCTGGCGACAGGGGGTACACTGAAGCTTTCTTT. This sequence encodes CSVAGDRGYTEAFF. Supplemented by reference TRBV29-1 and TRBJ1-1, the full variable domain reads SAVISQKPSRDICQRGTSLTIQCQVDSQVTMMFWYRQQPGQSLTLIATANQGSEATYESGFVIDKFPISRPNLTFSTLTVSNMSPEDSSIYLCSVAGDRGYTEAFFGQGTRLTVV.

The gene calls are TRBV5-6 and TRBJ2-2; 7 bases are a match to TRBD1. CDR1 SGHDT and CDR2 YYEEEE come from the germline V gene. The CDR3 length is 16 residues. V gave up 2 bases and J gave up 3 bases; unmatched junction bases: 7. This CDR3 reads CASSLGPGGYTGELFF. DNA of the CDR3: TGTGCCAGCAGCTTAGGTCCAGGGGGATACACCGGGGAGCTGTTTTTT.

The CDR3 coding sequence is TGTGCCTGGAGTCTAGGCCCAGTGTACGAGCAGTACTTC. Amino acids: CAWSLGPVYEQYF. This chain joins TRBV30 and TRBJ2-7, with D hard to call. Looked up from germline, CDR1 is GTSNPN and CDR2 is SVGIG (reference sequence). V shed 2 bases and J shed 4 bases, with 12 bases lying between them. CDR3 length: 13 residues. Supplemented by reference TRBV30 and TRBJ2-7, the full variable domain reads SQTIHQWPATLVQPVGSPLSLECTVEGTSNPNLYWYRQAAGRGLQLLFYSVGIGQISSEVPQNLSASRPQDRQFILSSKKLLLSDSGFYLCAWSLGPVYEQYFGPGTRLTVT.

The gene calls are TRBV27 and TRBJ2-2; D might be TRBD1 (5 bases). Germline-derived CDR1 and CDR2 are MNHEY and SMNVEV (reference sequence). The CDR3 is 13 residues long. With 7 bases removed from V and 8 bases from J, the gap between germline ends came to 14 bases. The CDR3 DNA reads TGTGCCAGCACTCTTACAGGCTTAGGGGAGCTGTTTTTT. It encodes CASTLTGLGELFF.

This chain links TRBV15 with TRBJ2-1, with TRBD1 identical over 9 bases. Germline V CDR1 and CDR2: LNHNV, YYDKDF (reference sequence). With V trimmed by 5 bases and J by 8 bases, 10 bases remained unmatched. This CDR3 is built from 15 residues. DNA for the CDR3: TGTGCCACCAGCTTTCCGGGACAGGGTATCGATGAGCAGTTCTTC. The encoded protein is CATSFPGQGIDEQFF.

The CDR3 DNA follows: TGTGCCAGCAGTGAGTTGCTACCAAATCAGCCCCAGCATTTT. Its translation: CASSELLPNQPQHF. This chain joins TRBV6-1 and TRBJ1-5, with D unclear. V was pared by 3 bases and J by 4 bases, with 10 bases between. The CDR3 has 14 residues. The germline gives CDR1 MNHNS, CDR2 SASEGT.

This clone was observed a single time. CDR3 residues: CASSRAGLGANVLTF. The CDR3 nucleotides read TGTGCCAGCAGCCGAGCGGGGCTTGGGGCCAACGTCCTGACTTTC. The chain links TRBV7-9 to TRBJ2-6, with 7 bases aligning to TRBD2. CDR3 length: 15 amino acids. V lost 5 bases, J lost 3 bases, and 4 bases stayed unmatched. Germline CDR1 is SEHNR and CDR2 is FQNEAQ (reference sequence).

CDR3 protein: CASSLVDTLRDYEQYF. In DNA form, the CDR3 reads TGTGCCAGCAGCTTAGTGGATACTCTACGGGACTACGAGCAGTACTTC. This chain connects TRBV7-2 to TRBJ2-7, with D possibly matching TRBD2 (5 bases). This CDR3 has 16 residues. Per germline, CDR1 SGHTA and CDR2 FQGNSA. V dropped 1 base and J dropped 3 bases, with 16 bases sitting between them.

The CDR3 sequence is CAISDPDRGTRNVLTF. CDR3 sequence (DNA): TGTGCCATCAGCGACCCCGACAGGGGGACGCGGAACGTCCTGACTTTC. V is TRBV10-3 and J is TRBJ2-6, with 9 bases fitting TRBD1. V shed 6 bases and J 10 bases; nucleotides not matched to a gene: 13. This CDR3 region has 16 residues. Germline CDR1 is ENHRY and CDR2 is SYGVKD.

The chain has TRBV27 and TRBJ2-7; a weak D match, TRBD2 (6 bases). V lost 0 bases to trimming and J lost 2 bases, with 11 bases between them. Germline V CDR1 and CDR2: MNHEY, SMNVEV (reference sequence). The CDR3 has 15 residues. The CDR3 DNA reads TGTGCCAGCAGTTTATCGTCAGGGACTGCCTACGAGCAGTACTTC. As protein: CASSLSSGTAYEQYF.

This clone occurred a few times. The rearrangement uses TRBV7-9 and TRBJ1-1, with D hard to call. The ends were cut back, 1 base at V and 0 bases at J, with 6 bases in the middle. Germline V CDR1 and CDR2: SEHNR, FQNEAQ (reference sequence). The CDR3 covers 14 residues. The chain's CDR3 is CASSLVSLNTEAFF. The CDR3 DNA sequence: TGTGCCAGCAGCTTAGTCTCTCTGAACACTGAAGCTTTCTTT.

This clone rates as medium-sized (0.01 to 0.1%). The same CDR3 can be traced to other DNA sequences in this sample. The chain carries TRBV28 and TRBJ2-1; 9 bases agree with TRBD2. V lost 6 bases to trimming and J lost 3 bases; unmatched junction nucleotides: 9. The CDR3 loop spans 16 amino acids. Germline loops: CDR1 MDHEN, CDR2 SYDVKM. The CDR3 loop is CASSAEPLAGYNEQFF. The CDR3 region has the DNA TGTGCCAGCAGCGCCGAGCCACTAGCGGGCTACAATGAGCAGTTCTTC.

In this sample, this clone turned up a few times. The chain couples TRBV5-1 to TRBJ1-1; 11 bases align to TRBD1. CDR3 length equals 15 residues. J was trimmed by 4 bases and V by 6 bases; bases with no gene match: 8. Per germline, CDR1 SGHRS and CDR2 YFSETQ. CDR3 nucleotides: TGCGCCAGCACCCCGGCGGGGACAGGGGGCACTGAAGCTTTCTTT. Encoded protein: CASTPAGTGGTEAFF.

The chain recombines TRBV5-1 with TRBJ1-1, with TRBD1 as a possible D gene (6 bases). The CDR3 is made up of 14 amino acids. Between the trimmed V and J ends, which lost 2 bases and 8 bases, there was a span of 16 bases. In germline, CDR1 is SGHRS, CDR2 YFSETQ. The CDR3 coding sequence is TGCGCCAGCAGCTTTGCCAACAGGGCCAGCGAAGCTTTCTTT. The encoded protein is CASSFANRASEAFF.

This chain uses TRBV9 with TRBJ2-1, with 8 bases that match TRBD2. The CDR3 totals 15 residues. J gave up 2 bases and V 3 bases, and 4 bases lay outside the gene matches. Germline V lookup: CDR1 SGDLS, CDR2 YYNGEE. CDR3 residues: CASSEAGGTYNEQFF. In nucleotides, the CDR3 is TGTGCCAGCAGCGAGGCGGGGGGCACCTACAATGAGCAGTTCTTC.

This clone was seen more than once but under ten times. The chain is built from TRBV7-6 and TRBJ1-2; D is uncertain. Trimming stripped 1 base from V and 4 bases from J, with 10 bases between. Per germline, CDR1 SGHVS and CDR2 FNYEAQ. The CDR3 sequence is 14 residues long. The CDR3 DNA reads TGTGCCAGCAGCTTAGAAGAGGGCAGCTATGGCTACACCTTC. This translates into CASSLEEGSYGYTF.

The chain joins TRBV5-6 to TRBJ1-4; D ambiguous. The CDR3 has 14 amino acids. The V end was cut by 2 bases, the J end by 4 bases, with 9 bases between. Germline V lookup: CDR1 SGHDT, CDR2 YYEEEE. Here the CDR3 DNA reads TGTGCCAGCAGCTTCGTCGCAGATAATGAAAAACTGTTTTTT. It yields the protein CASSFVADNEKLFF.

The chain joins TRBV4-1 to TRBJ2-1; 8 bases fit TRBD2. V shed 0 bases, J shed 6 bases, and the junction held 1 base outside the gene matches. The CDR3 is 14 amino acids. Per the germline V gene, CDR1 is MGHRA and CDR2 is YSYEKL. The CDR3 loop reads CASSQEGLVNEQFF. For the CDR3, the DNA is TGCGCCAGCAGCCAAGAGGGACTAGTCAATGAGCAGTTCTTC.

The chain is built from TRBV4-1 and TRBJ2-7; 8 nucleotides line up with TRBD1. The V gene end was trimmed by 3 bases and the J gene end by 3 bases; junction bases not matched to a gene: 10. The CDR3 is made up of 16 amino acids. The germline CDR1 and CDR2 sequences are MGHRA and YSYEKL. CDR3 amino acids: CASSHIGVGTGYEQYF. The CDR3, as DNA: TGCGCCAGCAGCCATATCGGAGTCGGGACAGGCTACGAGCAGTACTTC.

The chain links TRBV9 to TRBJ2-7; TRBD2 aligns across 8 bases. V lost 0 bases to trimming and J lost 3 bases; unmatched junction nucleotides: 2. The germline gives CDR1 SGDLS, CDR2 YYNGEE. This CDR3 has 14 amino acids. The CDR3 is CASSVVAGGYEQYF. The CDR3 DNA is TGTGCCAGCAGCGTAGTCGCGGGGGGCTACGAGCAGTACTTC.

This chain joins TRBV9 and TRBJ2-1, with TRBD2 matching 10 bases. The CDR3 sequence is 15 residues long. Germline loops: CDR1 SGDLS, CDR2 YYNGEE. V was pared by 2 bases and J by 4 bases, with 3 bases of the junction left unmatched. The CDR3 loop is CASSVGTSEYNEQFF. As DNA, the CDR3 is TGTGCCAGCAGCGTGGGGACTAGCGAGTACAATGAGCAGTTCTTC.

The chain carries TRBV4-1 and TRBJ2-5; 8 nucleotides agree with TRBD2. Germline values: CDR1 MGHRA, CDR2 YSYEKL. V gave up 2 bases and J gave up 1 base; unmatched junction bases: 3. The CDR3 totals 15 residues. CDR3 coding DNA: TGCGCCAGCAGCCAATATAGCGGGGCCCAAGAGACCCAGTACTTC. The encoded protein is CASSQYSGAQETQYF.

J is TRBJ2-6 and V is TRBV10-2; tentatively, D is TRBD2 (5 bases). CDR3 length equals 19 residues. Deletions cut 5 bases from V and 5 bases from J, with 25 bases between. Germline lookup yields CDR1 WSHSY and CDR2 SAAADI. CDR3 nucleotide sequence: TGCGCCAGCAGTACGGGGAGCACTTCTAACAAAAGTCGGGCCAACGTCCTGACTTTC. It yields the protein CASSTGSTSNKSRANVLTF.

The table lists this clone with a few counts. V gene TRBV13 combines with J gene TRBJ2-7, with 8 bases identical to TRBD1. The CDR3 contains 15 residues. Trimming removed 0 bases from V and 3 bases from J; junction bases left unmatched: 4. Germline lookup yields CDR1 PRHDT and CDR2 FYEKMQ (reference sequence). The CDR3 coding sequence is TGTGCCAGCAGCTTAGGGGAACAGGGGGGCTACGAGCAGTACTTC. Residues: CASSLGEQGGYEQYF.

The V and J genes are TRBV5-6 and TRBJ2-7; D might be TRBD1 (6 bases). The V gene's germline CDR1 is SGHDT and CDR2 YYEEEE. The ends were cut back, 7 bases at V and 2 bases at J, with 16 bases in the middle. The CDR3 is made up of 14 amino acids. The CDR3 DNA sequence: TGTGCCAGCTACGGACAGCCGATGCCCTACGAGCAGTACTTC. This gives the protein CASYGQPMPYEQYF.

The gene calls are TRBV11-2 and TRBJ2-7; D remains unclear. The CDR3 covers 12 residues. Germline CDR1 SGHAT, CDR2 FQNNGV. The V gene lost 1 base and the J gene lost 7 bases, with 8 bases spanning the gap. CDR3 coding DNA: TGTGCCAGCAGCTTAGGGGTCGGGGAGCAGTACTTC. Its translation: CASSLGVGEQYF.